This T cell receptor (beta chain) stems from a study of blood T cell repertoires in COVID-19 (dated by TCRdb to 2019 to 2021). Looking at the study overall: Collaborator samples came from the United States, Italy and Spain and covered acute and convalescent phases of COVID-19. The material from the prospective study consisted of cDNA or gDNA derived from T cells, B-cell-depleted T cells, or PBMCs. Subjects who had been exposed to COVID-19, were actively infected with it, or had recovered from it provided the deeply sampled blood TCRbeta repertoires that made up the dataset. The repertoires were made available in a free public database intended to serve as a resource for research on the immune response to SARS-CoV-2. Samples were obtained from the ongoing ImmuneRACE study (first 160 participants) and from roughly 1,300 subjects provided by 6 global collaborators. A de-identified subject ID, COVID-19 status, age in years and sex were almost always included in the sample metadata. Where available, HLA class I and class II types were taken from metadata supplied by the sample provider and were not determined by assay-based typing.

What the work shows at the level of the full study, not this receptor alone: How much clinical and demographic metadata was included differed by source and by participant, and the metadata was provided uncurated.

A remark on this clone: There is no known antigen for this receptor. Base qualities are not provided; no much larger clone lies one nucleotide away.

TCRbeta CDR3 regions were amplified from genomic DNA by means of the immunoSEQ Assay, a bias-controlled multiplex PCR. The original methods were these. The number of nucleated cells in each sample was estimated from the amplification of reference gene primers within the assay. To quantify the absolute abundance of each unique TCRbeta CDR3 rearrangement, sequence reads were collapsed and filtered. Productive Simpson clonality was computed per sample as the square root of Simpson's diversity index over productive rearrangements. TCRdb's version of the immuneACCESS table is confined to in-frame rearrangements and falls short of the full clone set. An unresolved V gene accounts for under half of the shortfall where checked; the remainder is of unknown origin. The V and J calls and clone size were taken over from that table, and D and trimming were inferred from the DNA. Present in this sample are some 160,000 clones, under 90% of which were seen just once. In total, the top ten clones hold approximately 3% of the sample.

Participants in the prospective study were enrolled through a virtual design, were aged roughly 18 to 100 years, and lived in roughly 24 United States geographic areas. In the prospective study, cohorts were assigned on the basis of participant-reported clinical history obtained from a screening survey and a study questionnaire. Recovered participants in ImmuneRACE Cohort 3 were defined as having two consecutive negative NP/OP PCR tests, clearance from a healthcare professional, or resolution of symptoms. In the prospective study, whole blood, serum and a nasopharyngeal or oropharyngeal swab were collected from each participant by mobile phlebotomists. Participants in the prospective study had the option to provide additional blood draws and questionnaires over a roughly 2-month period. Prospective study blood samples were shipped either frozen or at room temperature before DNA extraction. V was cut back by 1 base and J by 1 base, leaving a gap of 11 bases between them. Looking up the germline V gene (reference sequence) yields CDR1 SGHNT and CDR2 YYREEE. Measured from the cysteine to the phenylalanine, the CDR3 is 15 residues long. The DNA shown is the 45-base CDR3, in frame from base 1.

The rearrangement joined TRBV5-4 to TRBJ2-5; the D gene is perhaps TRBD2, on 6 matching bases. This clonotype originated in a woman aged 55-69 years who had recovered from COVID-19. The sequencing sample was made of PBMCs or T cells enriched from blood (not recorded which). The encoded CDR3 is CASSLRLGGQETQYF. At the DNA level, the sequence is TGTGCCAGCAGCTTGAGGTTGGGGGGCCAAGAGACCCAGTACTTC.